A selection of T cell receptor beta chains follows, all from one sample in a study of PD-L1 blockade in urothelial cancer. Sequencing was performed with immunoSEQ multiplex PCR; in TCRdb, only in-frame clones are kept and a portion is missing. There are tens of thousands of clones in the sample; around 87% occur only once, and under 2% lies in the top ten. This sample comprised PBMCs, obtained around atezolizumab (anti-PD-L1) treatment. All receptors come from a man in his sixties with urothelial cancer. Each CDR3 is given without its conserved first and last residue.

v_gene	j_gene	CDR3aa
TRBV10-3	TRBJ2-3	AIRSGDGGLGGTDTQY
TRBV4-2	TRBJ1-1	ASSQVGGAGAAKGI
TRBV5-4	TRBJ2-7	ASSSNGGMNEQY
TRBV7-9	TRBJ2-7	ASSSSGPPNEQY
TRBV14	TRBJ2-1	ASSQVRNDEQF
TRBV6-5	TRBJ1-2	ASRGQNYGYT
TRBV5-1	TRBJ1-1	ASTLWGADEAF
TRBV29-1	TRBJ1-4	SVEIWVRRTGRDEKLF
TRBV7-6	TRBJ2-7	ASSSLAEIYEQY
TRBV28	TRBJ2-1	ASSPPPTSGTYNEQF
TRBV7-2	TRBJ2-5	ASSLGGLVRETQY
TRBV6-5	TRBJ2-7	ASSYPTGEQY
TRBV7-3	TRBJ2-7	ASIPRRGVTYEQY
TRBV28	TRBJ1-1	ASSGGGQGETEAF
TRBV30	TRBJ2-1	AWRYSYNEQF
TRBV11-2	TRBJ1-4	ASSLDPPTTNEKLF
TRBV7-2	TRBJ2-2	ASSFGQASSGELF
TRBV7-2	TRBJ1-2	ASSLLVSGEGYT
TRBV19	TRBJ1-5	ASTNDRGRSNQPQH
TRBV5-6	TRBJ1-2	ASFRFGTGGEYGYT
TRBV2	TRBJ2-2	ASRGQGSTGELF
TRBV4-3	TRBJ2-1	ASSQVGRLAVYNEQF
TRBV7-2	TRBJ2-3	ASSLGPLAGNTDTQY
TRBV28	TRBJ2-7	ASRRTSSYEQY
TRBV30	TRBJ1-5	AWSPGQGMSGNQPQH
TRBV5-1	TRBJ1-2	ASSLGTANYGYT
TRBV7-2	TRBJ1-4	ASSSDRGSEKLF
TRBV27	TRBJ2-2	ASSWTGAGANTGELF
TRBV18	TRBJ2-7	ASSPGTSVYEQY
TRBV7-2	TRBJ2-7	ASSYSGRAQEQY
TRBV28	TRBJ2-1	ASTLEGTGQRDEQF
TRBV7-8	TRBJ2-2	ASSLGVNTGELF
TRBV6-5	TRBJ1-2	ASTWTGRANYGYT
TRBV13	TRBJ2-7	ASSLGTSGAYEQY
TRBV5-1	TRBJ2-3	ASRNPPGGRNTQY
TRBV28	TRBJ2-7	ASRLGTYEQY
TRBV2	TRBJ2-7	ASSVTRAYEQY
TRBV13	TRBJ1-1	ASSLRGATEAF
TRBV5-4	TRBJ1-2	ASSVGQGDGYT
TRBV19	TRBJ2-7	ASSRKGQPSVEQY
TRBV6-5	TRBJ2-7	ASSSGTSGRGEQY
TRBV6-5	TRBJ2-7	ASSLGTSGSYEQY
TRBV7-8	TRBJ2-1	ASSLGLNNEQF
TRBV9	TRBJ1-2	ASSARTGQGNYGYT
TRBV29-1	TRBJ1-1	SVQGQGGTEAF
TRBV7-2	TRBJ1-3	ASSTTGSGNTIY